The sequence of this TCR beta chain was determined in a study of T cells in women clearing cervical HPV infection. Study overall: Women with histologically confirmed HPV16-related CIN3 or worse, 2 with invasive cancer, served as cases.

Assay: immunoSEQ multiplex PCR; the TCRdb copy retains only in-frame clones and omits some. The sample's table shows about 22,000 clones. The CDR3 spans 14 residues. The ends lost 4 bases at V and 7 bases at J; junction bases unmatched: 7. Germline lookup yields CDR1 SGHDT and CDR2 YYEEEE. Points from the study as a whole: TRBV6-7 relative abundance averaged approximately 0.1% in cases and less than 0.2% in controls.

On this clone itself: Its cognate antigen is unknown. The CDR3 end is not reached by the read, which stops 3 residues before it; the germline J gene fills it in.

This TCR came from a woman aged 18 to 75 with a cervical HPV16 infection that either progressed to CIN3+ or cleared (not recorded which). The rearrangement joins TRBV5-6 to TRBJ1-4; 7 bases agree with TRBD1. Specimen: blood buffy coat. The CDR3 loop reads CASSLYRGTEKLFF. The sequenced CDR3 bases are TGTGCCAGCAGCCTCTACAGGGGTACTGAAAAA.